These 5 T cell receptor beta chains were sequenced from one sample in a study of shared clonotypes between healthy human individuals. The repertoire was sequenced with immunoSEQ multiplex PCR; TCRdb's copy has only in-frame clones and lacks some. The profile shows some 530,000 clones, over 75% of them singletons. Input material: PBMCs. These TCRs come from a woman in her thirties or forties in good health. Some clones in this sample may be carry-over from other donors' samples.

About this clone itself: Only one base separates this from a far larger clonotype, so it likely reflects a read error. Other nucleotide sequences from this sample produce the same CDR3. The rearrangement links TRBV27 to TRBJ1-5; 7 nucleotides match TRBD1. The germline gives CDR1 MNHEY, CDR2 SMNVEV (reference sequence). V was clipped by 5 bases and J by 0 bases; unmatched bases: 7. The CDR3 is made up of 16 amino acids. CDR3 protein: CASSPWTGYSNQPQHF. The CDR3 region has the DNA TGTGCCAGCAGTCCGTGGACAGGTTATAGCAATCAGCCCCAGCATTTT.

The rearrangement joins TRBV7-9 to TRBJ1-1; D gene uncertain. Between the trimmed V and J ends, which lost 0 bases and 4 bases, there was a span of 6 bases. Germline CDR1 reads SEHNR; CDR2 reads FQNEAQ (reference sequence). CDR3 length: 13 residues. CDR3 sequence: CASSLAGPTEAFF. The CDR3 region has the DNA TGTGCCAGCAGCTTAGCAGGGCCCACTGAAGCTTTCTTT.

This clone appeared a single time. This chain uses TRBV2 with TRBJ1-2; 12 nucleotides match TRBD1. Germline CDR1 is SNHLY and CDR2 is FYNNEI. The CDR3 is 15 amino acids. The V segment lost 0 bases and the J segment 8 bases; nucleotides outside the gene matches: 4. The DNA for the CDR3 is TGTGCCAGCAGTGAAGCGGGGACAGGGGGCCGCGGCTACACCTTC. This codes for CASSEAGTGGRGYTF.

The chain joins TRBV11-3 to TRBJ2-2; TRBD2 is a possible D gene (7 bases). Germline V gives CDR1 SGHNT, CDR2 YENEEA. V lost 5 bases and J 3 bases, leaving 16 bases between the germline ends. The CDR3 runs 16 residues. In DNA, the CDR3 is TGTGCCAGCAGCCCCATCGGGGGGCGAGACACCGGGGAGCTGTTTTTT. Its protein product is CASSPIGGRDTGELFF.

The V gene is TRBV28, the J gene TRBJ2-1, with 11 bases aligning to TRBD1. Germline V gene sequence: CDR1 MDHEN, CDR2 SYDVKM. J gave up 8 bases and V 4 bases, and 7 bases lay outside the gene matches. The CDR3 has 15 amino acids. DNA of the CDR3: TGTGCCAGCAGTTCCTCCGGGGACAGGGGGGATGAGCAGTTCTTC. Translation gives CASSSSGDRGDEQFF. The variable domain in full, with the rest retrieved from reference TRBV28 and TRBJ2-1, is DVKVTQSSRYLVKRTGEKVFLECVQDMDHENMFWYRQDPGLGLRLIYFSYDVKMKEKGDIPEGYSVSREKKERFSLILESASTNQTSMYLCASSSSGDRGDEQFFGPGTRLTVL.